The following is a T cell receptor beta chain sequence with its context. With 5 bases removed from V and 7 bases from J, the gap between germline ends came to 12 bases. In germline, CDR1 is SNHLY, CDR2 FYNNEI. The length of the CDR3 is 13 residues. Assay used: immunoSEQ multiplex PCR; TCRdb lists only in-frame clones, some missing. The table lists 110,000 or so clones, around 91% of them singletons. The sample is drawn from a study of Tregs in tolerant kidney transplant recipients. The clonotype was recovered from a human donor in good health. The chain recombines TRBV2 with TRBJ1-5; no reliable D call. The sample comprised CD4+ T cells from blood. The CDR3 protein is CASSRDTGQPQHF. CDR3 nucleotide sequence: TGTGCCAGCAGTCGGGATACGGGCCAGCCCCAGCATTTT.